This entry features one T cell receptor (beta chain) sequence. Its antigen remains unknown. This CDR3 is 14 amino acids long. The germline V gene has CDR1 GTSNPN and CDR2 SVGIG (reference sequence). V dropped 4 bases and J dropped 3; count of bases not matched to a gene: 8. The treatment denotes: oral pan-JAK inhibitor, 5-10 mg twice daily. The sorting of PBMCs gave CD4+ and CD8+ T cells. RNA was isolated and reverse transcribed to cDNA, the sequencing template. Clones were read by immunoSEQ multiplex PCR, and TCRdb kept only the in-frame ones, dropping some. The profile shows under 250,000 clones, just over 65% of them singletons. This entry belongs to a study of CD8+ T cells in alopecia areata. Study at large: Patients in the treated group were given tofacitinib by mouth, 5 to 10 mg twice a day. General study results and limits: Among the 100 top clones, expanded CD8+ clones, like scalp clonality, were significantly decreased by tofacitinib.

The sample here was CD4+ T cells sorted from blood, taken at roughly week 45, from a patient treated with tofacitinib. The chain employs TRBV30 and TRBJ2-7, with 8 bases that match TRBD1. This receptor was identified in a human donor with alopecia areata. The CDR3 sequence: CAWKSWDRSYEQYF. In DNA form, the CDR3 reads TGTGCCTGGAAGTCCTGGGACAGGAGCTACGAGCAGTACTTC.